This T cell receptor beta chain was identified in a study of human T cells and chemical hapten exposure. TCRdb independently ran MiXCR on the RACE reads; one entry per CDR3 protein. The table includes approximately 400,000 distinct CDR3 sequences, approximately 5% detected once. The length of the CDR3 is 13 residues. Germline CDR1 is SGHRS and CDR2 is YFSETQ. The V and J ends lost 7 bases and 5 bases respectively, with 15 bases between them. Time point specified: pre-sensitization, week 0. The treatment denotes: therapeutic diphenylcyclopropenone sensitization with weekly scalp DPC. This sample comprised whole blood, obtained in connection with sensitization to the hapten diphenylcyclopropenone (DPC). J is TRBJ1-1 and V is TRBV5-1, with TRBD1 as a possible D gene (5 bases). The clonotype originates from a woman between 50 and 59 years old with alopecia areata. Some clones in this sample may be carry-over from other donors' samples. This CDR3 reads CASASFGATEAFF. In nucleotides, the CDR3 is TGCGCCAGCGCGAGTTTTGGGGCGACTGAAGCTTTCTTT.